This T cell receptor (beta chain) emerged from a study of T cells after yellow fever vaccination. Study as a whole: Fractions low in cell number were prepared with SMART-Seq v4 Ultra Low Input.

CDR1 SGHKS and CDR2 YYEKEE come from the germline V gene (reference sequence). V lost 3 bases to trimming and J lost 0 bases, with 4 bases between them. The length of the CDR3 is 14 residues. A single record per CDR3 protein comes from TCRdb applying MiXCR to the 5' RACE reads. The table shows more than 350,000 distinct CDR3 sequences, with around a tenth occurring only once. This clonotype showed up just a few times. As yet, its antigen is unknown. General study results and limits: The CD4 compartment and the CD8 compartment contained a small share of clonotypes in common.

This receptor was obtained from a man younger than 35 who received the YFV17D yellow fever vaccine. The sample consisted of PBMCs, taken on the day of the first yellow fever vaccination. This chain uses TRBV5-5 with TRBJ1-6; D is ambiguous. CDR3 loop: CASSWGSYNSPLHF. For the CDR3, the DNA is TGTGCCAGCAGCTGGGGCTCCTATAATTCACCCCTCCACTTT.